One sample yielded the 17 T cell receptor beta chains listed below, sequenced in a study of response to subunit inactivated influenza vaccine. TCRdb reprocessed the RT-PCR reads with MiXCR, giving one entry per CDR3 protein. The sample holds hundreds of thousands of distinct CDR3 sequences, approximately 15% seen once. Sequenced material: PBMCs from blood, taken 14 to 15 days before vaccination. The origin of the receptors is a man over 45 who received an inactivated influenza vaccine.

CDR3 sequence reads: CSADDGEDSTDTQYF. For the CDR3, the DNA is TGCAGTGCTGACGACGGGGAGGACAGCACAGATACGCAGTATTTT. The chain combines TRBV20-1 with TRBJ2-3, with a weak D call TRBD2 (6 bases). The CDR3 contains 15 residues. Between the trimmed V and J ends, which lost 5 bases and 0 bases, there was a span of 15 bases. Germline assignment: CDR1 DFQATT and CDR2 SNEGSKA (reference sequence).

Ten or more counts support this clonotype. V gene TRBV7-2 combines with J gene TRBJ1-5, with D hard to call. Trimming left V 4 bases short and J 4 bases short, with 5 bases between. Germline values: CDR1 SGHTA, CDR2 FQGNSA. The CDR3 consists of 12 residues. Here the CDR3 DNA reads TGTGCCAGCAGCTCGACTAATCAGCCCCAGCATTTT. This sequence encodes CASSSTNQPQHF.

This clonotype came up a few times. The CDR3 reads CASSPGGMGFDTEAFF. CDR3 DNA: TGTGCCAGCAGCCCCGGGGGAATGGGCTTCGACACTGAAGCTTTCTTT. The rearrangement uses TRBV28 and TRBJ1-1; TRBD1 might be the D (5 bases). Trimming stripped 6 bases from V and 3 bases from J, with 20 bases between. The CDR3 is made up of 16 amino acids. Per the germline V gene, CDR1 is MDHEN and CDR2 is SYDVKM.

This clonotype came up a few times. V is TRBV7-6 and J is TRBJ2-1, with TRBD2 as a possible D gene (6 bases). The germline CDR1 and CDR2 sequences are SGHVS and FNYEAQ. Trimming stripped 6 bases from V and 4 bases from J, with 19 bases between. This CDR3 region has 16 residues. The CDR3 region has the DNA TGTGCCAGCAGTTCGGGGGTTTGGGGTAAATACAATGAGCAGTTCTTC. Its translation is CASSSGVWGKYNEQFF.

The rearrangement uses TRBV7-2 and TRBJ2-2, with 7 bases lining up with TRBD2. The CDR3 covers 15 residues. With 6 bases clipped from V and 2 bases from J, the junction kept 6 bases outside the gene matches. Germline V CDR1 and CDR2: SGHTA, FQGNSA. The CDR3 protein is CASRLTGLNTGELFF. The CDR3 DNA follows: TGTGCCAGCAGGCTAACGGGACTAAACACCGGGGAGCTGTTTTTT.

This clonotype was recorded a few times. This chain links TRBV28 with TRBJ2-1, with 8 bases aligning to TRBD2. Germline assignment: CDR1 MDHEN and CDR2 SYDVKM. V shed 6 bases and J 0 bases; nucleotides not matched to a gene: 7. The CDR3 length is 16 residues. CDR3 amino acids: CASSITSGPSYNEQFF. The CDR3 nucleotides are TGTGCCAGCAGCATAACTAGCGGCCCCTCCTACAATGAGCAGTTCTTC.

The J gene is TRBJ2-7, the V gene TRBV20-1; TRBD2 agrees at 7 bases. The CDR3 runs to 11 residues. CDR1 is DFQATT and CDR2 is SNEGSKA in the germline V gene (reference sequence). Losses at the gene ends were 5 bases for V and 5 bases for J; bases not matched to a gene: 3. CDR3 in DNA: TGCAGTGCTGGGAGGGCCCACGAGCAGTACTTC. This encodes CSAGRAHEQYF.

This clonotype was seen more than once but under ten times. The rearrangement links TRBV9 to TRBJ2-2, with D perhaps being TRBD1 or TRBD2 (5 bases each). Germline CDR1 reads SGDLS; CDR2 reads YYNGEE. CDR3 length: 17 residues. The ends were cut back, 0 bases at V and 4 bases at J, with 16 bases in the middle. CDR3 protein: CASSVATGPVGTGELFF. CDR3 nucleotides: TGTGCCAGCAGCGTAGCTACGGGACCCGTGGGCACCGGGGAGCTGTTTTTT.

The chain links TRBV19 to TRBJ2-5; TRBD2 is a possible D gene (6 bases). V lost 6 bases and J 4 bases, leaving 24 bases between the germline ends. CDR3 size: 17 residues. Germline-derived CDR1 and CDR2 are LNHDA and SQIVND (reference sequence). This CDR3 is CASSGNLRDSTRETQYF. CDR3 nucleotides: TGTGCCAGTAGCGGAAACCTTAGGGACTCCACTAGAGAGACCCAGTACTTC. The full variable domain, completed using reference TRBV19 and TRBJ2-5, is DGGITQSPKYLFRKEGQNVTLSCEQNLNHDAMYWYRQDPGQGLRLIYYSQIVNDFQKGDIAEGYSVSREKKESFPLTVTSAQKNPTAFYLCASSGNLRDSTRETQYFGPGTRLLVL.

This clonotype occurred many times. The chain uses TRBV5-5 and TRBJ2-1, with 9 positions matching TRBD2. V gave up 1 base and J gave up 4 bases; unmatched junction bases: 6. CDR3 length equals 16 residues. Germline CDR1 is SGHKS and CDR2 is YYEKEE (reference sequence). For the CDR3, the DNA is TGTGCCAGCAGCTTGATCGCGGGGGGGCTTTACAATGAGCAGTTCTTC. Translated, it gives CASSLIAGGLYNEQFF.

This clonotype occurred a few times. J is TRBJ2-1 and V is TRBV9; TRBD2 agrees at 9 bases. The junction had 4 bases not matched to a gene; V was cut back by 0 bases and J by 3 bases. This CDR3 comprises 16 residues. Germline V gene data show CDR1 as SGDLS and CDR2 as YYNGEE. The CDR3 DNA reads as TGTGCCAGCAGCGTAGTTAGCGGGAGCGGCTACAATGAGCAGTTCTTC. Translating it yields CASSVVSGSGYNEQFF.

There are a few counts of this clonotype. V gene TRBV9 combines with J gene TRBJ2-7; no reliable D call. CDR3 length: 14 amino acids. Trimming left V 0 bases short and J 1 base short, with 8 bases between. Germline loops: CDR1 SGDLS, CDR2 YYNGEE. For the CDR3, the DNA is TGTGCCAGCAGCGTAGCTGCGAGTTCCTACGAGCAGTACTTC. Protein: CASSVAASSYEQYF.

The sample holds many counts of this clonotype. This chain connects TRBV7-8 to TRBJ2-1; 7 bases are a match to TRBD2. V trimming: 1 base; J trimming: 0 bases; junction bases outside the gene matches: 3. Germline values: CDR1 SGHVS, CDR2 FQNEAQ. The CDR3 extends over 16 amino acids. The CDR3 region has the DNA TGTGCCAGCAGCTTAGTGGGAGGGGTCTCCTACAATGAGCAGTTCTTC. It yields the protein CASSLVGGVSYNEQFF.

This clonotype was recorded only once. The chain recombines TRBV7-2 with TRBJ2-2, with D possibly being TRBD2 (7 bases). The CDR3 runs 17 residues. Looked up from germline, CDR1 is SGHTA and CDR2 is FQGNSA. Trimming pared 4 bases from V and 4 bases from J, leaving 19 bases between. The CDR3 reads CASSSLPGGGSTGELFF. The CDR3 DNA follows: TGTGCCAGCAGCTCCCTCCCGGGGGGCGGTAGCACCGGGGAGCTGTTTTTT.

The chain's CDR3 is CASSLRQRFYGELFF. The CDR3 DNA is TGTGCCAGCAGTTTACGCCAGCGGTTCTACGGGGAGCTGTTTTTT. The chain employs TRBV28 and TRBJ2-2, with a weak D call TRBD2 (5 bases). V lost 2 bases to trimming and J lost 7 bases, with 14 bases between them. This CDR3 is 15 amino acids long. From germline, CDR1 is MDHEN and CDR2 SYDVKM.

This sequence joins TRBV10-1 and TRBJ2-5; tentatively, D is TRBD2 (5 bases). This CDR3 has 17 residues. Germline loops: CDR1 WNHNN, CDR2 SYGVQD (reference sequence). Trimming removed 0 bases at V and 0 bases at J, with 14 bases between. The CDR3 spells CASSESSRGTYQETQYF. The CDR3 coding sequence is TGCGCCAGCAGTGAGTCGAGTCGGGGAACATACCAAGAGACCCAGTACTTC.

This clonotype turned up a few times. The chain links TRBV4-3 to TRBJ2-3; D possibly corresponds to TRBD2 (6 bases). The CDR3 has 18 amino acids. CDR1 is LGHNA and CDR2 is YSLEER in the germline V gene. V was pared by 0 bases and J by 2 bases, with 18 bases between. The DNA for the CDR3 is TGCGCCAGCAGCCAAGATGAGTTAGGGCGGGGATTCACAGATACGCAGTATTTT. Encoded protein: CASSQDELGRGFTDTQYF.